The clone carrying this T cell receptor (beta chain) was observed once. This sample was included in a study of CD8+CD57+ T cells in acquired aplastic anemia. Study context: Recorded DNA amounts for sorted CD4+ and CD8+ cells had an average of approximately 3.2 ug.

Only patients with CD8+CD57+ cell expansion on flow cytometry were chosen for sequencing. V lost 2 bases, J lost 13 bases, and 12 bases lay in between. Germline V gene sequence: CDR1 SGHVS, CDR2 FNYEAQ. The CDR3 is 12 residues long. TCR beta VDJ combinations and CDR3 sequences were profiled from genomic DNA. TCRdb reprocessed the reads via MiXCR and lists one record per CDR3 protein. Of over 150,000 distinct CDR3 sequences in the sample, roughly 60% were seen once. This rearrangement joins TRBV7-6 to TRBJ2-1, with D maybe TRBD1 (6 bases). The sample comprised sorted CD4+, CD8+, or CD8+CD57+ T cells (not recorded which) from PBMCs. The clonotype originates from a human donor with aplastic anemia. The CDR3: CASSLLGGGQFF. CDR3 bases: TGTGCCAGCAGCTTATTAGGGGGTGGTCAGTTCTTC.